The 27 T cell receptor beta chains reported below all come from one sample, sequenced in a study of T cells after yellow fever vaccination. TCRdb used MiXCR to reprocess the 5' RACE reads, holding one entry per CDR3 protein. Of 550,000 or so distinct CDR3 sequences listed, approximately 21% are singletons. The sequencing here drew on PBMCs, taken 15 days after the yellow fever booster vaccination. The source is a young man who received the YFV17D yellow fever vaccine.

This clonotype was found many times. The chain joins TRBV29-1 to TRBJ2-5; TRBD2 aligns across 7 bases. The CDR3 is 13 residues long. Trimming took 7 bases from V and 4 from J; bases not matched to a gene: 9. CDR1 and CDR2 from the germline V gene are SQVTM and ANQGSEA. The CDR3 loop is CSATSVAGETQYF. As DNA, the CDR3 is TGCAGCGCGACCTCGGTAGCGGGAGAGACCCAGTACTTC. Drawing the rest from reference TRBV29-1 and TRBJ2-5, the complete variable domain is SAVISQKPSRDICQRGTSLTIQCQVDSQVTMMFWYRQQPGQSLTLIATANQGSEATYESGFVIDKFPISRPNLTFSTLTVSNMSPEDSSIYLCSATSVAGETQYFGPGTRLLVL.

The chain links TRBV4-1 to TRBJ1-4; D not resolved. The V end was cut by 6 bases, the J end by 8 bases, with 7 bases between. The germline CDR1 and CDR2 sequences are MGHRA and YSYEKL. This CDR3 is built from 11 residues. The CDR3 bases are TGCGCCAGCAGTCGGAGCGAAAAACTGTTTTTT. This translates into CASSRSEKLFF.

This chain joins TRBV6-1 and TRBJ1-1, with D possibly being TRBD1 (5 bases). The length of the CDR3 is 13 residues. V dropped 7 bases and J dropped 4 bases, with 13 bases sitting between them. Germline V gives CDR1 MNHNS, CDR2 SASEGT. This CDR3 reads CASTPGLFTEAFF. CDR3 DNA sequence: TGTGCCAGCACCCCGGGGCTGTTCACTGAAGCTTTCTTT.

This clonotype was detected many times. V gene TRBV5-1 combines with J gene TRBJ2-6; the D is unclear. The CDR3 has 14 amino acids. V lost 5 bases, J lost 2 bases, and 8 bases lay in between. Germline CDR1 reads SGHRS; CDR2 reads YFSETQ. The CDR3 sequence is CASSPRPGANVLTF. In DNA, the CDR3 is TGCGCCAGCAGTCCACGCCCTGGGGCCAACGTCCTGACTTTC.

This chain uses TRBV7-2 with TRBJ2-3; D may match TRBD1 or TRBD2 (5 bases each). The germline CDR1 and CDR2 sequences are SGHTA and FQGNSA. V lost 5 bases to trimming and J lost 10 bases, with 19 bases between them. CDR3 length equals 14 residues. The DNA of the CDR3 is TGTGCCAGCAGCGCTGGGGGAGAGGGAAGGGCGCAGTATTTT. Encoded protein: CASSAGGEGRAQYF. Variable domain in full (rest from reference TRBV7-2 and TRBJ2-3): GAGVSQSPSNKVTEKGKDVELRCDPISGHTALYWYRQSLGQGLEFLIYFQGNSAPDKSGLPSDRFSAERTGGSVSTLTIQRTQQEDSAVYLCASSAGGEGRAQYFGPGTRLTVL.

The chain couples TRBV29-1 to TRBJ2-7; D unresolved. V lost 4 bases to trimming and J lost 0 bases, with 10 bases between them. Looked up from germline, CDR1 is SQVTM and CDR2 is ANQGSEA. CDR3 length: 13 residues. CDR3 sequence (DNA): TGCAGCGTTGGTTCGAGGCTCTCCTACGAGCAGTACTTC. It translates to CSVGSRLSYEQYF.

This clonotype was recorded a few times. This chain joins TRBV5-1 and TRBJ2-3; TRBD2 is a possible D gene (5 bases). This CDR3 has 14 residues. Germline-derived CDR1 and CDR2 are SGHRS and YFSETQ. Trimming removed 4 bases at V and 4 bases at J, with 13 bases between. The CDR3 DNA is TGCGCCAGCAGCCGATTAGGTAGCGCAGATACGCAGTATTTT. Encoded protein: CASSRLGSADTQYF. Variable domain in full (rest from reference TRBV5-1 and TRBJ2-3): KAGVTQTPRYLIKTRGQQVTLSCSPISGHRSVSWYQQTPGQGLQFLFEYFSETQRNKGNFPGRFSGRQFSNSRSEMNVSTLELGDSALYLCASSRLGSADTQYFGPGTRLTVL.

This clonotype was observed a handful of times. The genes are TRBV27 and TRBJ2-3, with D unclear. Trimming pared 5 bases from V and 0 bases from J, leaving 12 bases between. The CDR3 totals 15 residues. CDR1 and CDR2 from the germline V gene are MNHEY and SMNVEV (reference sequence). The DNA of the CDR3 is TGTGCCAGCAGTAGGTACAGCTTAAGCACAGATACGCAGTATTTT. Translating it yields CASSRYSLSTDTQYF.

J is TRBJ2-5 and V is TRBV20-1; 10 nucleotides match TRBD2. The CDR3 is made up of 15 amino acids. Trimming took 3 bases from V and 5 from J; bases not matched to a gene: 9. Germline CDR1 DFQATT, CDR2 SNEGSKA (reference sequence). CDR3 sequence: CSASSPSGSFETQYF. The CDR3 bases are TGCAGTGCTAGTTCTCCTAGCGGGAGCTTCGAGACCCAGTACTTC.

The CDR3 nucleotides read TGCAGTGCTCTAACCACAAAAAGCTCCTACGAGCAGTACTTC. It is translated as CSALTTKSSYEQYF. This rearrangement joins TRBV20-1 to TRBJ2-7, with D unclear. V lost 5 bases to trimming and J lost 0 bases, with 14 bases between them. This CDR3 contains 14 residues. Germline assignment: CDR1 DFQATT and CDR2 SNEGSKA (reference sequence).

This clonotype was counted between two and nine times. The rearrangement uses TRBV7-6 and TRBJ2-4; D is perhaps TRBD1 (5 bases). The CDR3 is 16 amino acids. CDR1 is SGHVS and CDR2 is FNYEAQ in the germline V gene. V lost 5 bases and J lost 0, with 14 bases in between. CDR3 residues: CASSPGPNIAKNIQYF. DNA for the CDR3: TGTGCCAGCAGCCCAGGGCCCAACATAGCCAAAAACATTCAGTACTTC. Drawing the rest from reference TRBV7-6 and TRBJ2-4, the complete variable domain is GAGVSQSPRYKVTKRGQDVALRCDPISGHVSLYWYRQALGQGPEFLTYFNYEAQQDKSGLPNDRFSAERPEGSISTLTIQRTEQRDSAMYRCASSPGPNIAKNIQYFGAGTRLSVL.

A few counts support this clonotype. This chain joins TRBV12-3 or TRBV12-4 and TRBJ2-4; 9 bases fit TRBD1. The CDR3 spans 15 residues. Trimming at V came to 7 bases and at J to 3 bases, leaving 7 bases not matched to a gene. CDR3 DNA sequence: TGTGCCAGCACCCCTTGGGGACAGGGCAAAAACATTCAGTACTTC. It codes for CASTPWGQGKNIQYF.

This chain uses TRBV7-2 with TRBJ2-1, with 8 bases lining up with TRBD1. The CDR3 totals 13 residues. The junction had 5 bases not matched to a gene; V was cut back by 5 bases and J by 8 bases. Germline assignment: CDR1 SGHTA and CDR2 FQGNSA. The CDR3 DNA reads TGTGCCAGCAGCCCTACAGGGGGGCATGAGCAGTTCTTC. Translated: CASSPTGGHEQFF.

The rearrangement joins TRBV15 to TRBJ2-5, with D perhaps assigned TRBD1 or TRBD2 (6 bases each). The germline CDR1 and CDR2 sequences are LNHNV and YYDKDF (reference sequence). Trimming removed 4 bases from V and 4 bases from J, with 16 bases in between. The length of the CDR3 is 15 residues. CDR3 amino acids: CATSNVGGRGETQYF. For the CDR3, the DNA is TGTGCCACCAGCAACGTCGGGGGCCGAGGAGAGACCCAGTACTTC.

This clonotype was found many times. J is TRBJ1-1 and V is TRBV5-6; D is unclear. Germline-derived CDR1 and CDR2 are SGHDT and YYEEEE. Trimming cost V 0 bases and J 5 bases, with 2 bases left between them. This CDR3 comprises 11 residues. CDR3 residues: CASSLGTEAFF. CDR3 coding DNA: TGTGCCAGCAGCTTGGGGACTGAAGCTTTCTTT.

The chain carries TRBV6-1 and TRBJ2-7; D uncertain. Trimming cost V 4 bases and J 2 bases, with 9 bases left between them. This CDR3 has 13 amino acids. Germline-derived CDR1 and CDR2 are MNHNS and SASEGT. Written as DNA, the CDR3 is TGTGCCAGCAGTGTAACGACTGCCTACGAGCAGTACTTC. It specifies CASSVTTAYEQYF.

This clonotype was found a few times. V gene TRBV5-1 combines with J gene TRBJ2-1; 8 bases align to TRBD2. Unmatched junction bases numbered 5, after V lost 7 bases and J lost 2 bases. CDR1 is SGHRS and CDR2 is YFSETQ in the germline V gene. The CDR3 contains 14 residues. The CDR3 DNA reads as TGCGCCAGCGCGGGGGGATATGCCTACAATGAGCAGTTCTTC. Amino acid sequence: CASAGGYAYNEQFF.

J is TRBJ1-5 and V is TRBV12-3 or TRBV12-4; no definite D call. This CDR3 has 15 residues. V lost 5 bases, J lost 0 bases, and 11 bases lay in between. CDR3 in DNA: TGTGCCAGCAGTCACAGAGGATCTAGCAATCAGCCCCAGCATTTT. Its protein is CASSHRGSSNQPQHF.

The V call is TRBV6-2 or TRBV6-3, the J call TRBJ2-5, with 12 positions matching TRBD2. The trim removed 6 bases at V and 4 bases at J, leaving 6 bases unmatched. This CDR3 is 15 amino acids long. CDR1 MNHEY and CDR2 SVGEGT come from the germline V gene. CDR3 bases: TGTGCCAGCAGCCGGACTAGCGGGGTTATAGAGACCCAGTACTTC. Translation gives CASSRTSGVIETQYF.

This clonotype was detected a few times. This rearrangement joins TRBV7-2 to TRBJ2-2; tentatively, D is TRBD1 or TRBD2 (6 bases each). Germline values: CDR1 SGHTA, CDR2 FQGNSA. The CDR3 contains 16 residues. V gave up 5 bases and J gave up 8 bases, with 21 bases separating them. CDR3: CASSEQGGPRWGELFF. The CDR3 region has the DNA TGTGCCAGCAGCGAACAAGGGGGGCCTCGCTGGGGGGAGCTGTTTTTT.

The CDR3 sequence is CSARVAGGPSLNNEQFF. For the CDR3, the DNA is TGCAGTGCTAGAGTAGCGGGAGGTCCCTCCCTAAACAATGAGCAGTTCTTC. The chain joins TRBV20-1 to TRBJ2-1, with 10 bases identical to TRBD2. V was pared by 1 base and J by 5 bases, with 11 bases of the junction left unmatched. The CDR3 consists of 17 residues. The germline CDR1 and CDR2 sequences are DFQATT and SNEGSKA (reference sequence).

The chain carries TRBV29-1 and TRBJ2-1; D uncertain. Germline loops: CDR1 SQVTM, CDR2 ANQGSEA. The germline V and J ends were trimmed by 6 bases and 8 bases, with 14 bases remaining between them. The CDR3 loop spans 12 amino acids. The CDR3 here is CSVEYLGYEQFF. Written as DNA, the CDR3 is TGCAGCGTCGAGTATTTGGGTTATGAGCAGTTCTTC.

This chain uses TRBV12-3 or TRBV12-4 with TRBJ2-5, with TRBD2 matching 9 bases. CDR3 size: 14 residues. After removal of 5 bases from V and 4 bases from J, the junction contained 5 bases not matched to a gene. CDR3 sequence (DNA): TGTGCCAGCAGTCCCCAAGCGGGGGGAGAGACCCAGTACTTC. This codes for CASSPQAGGETQYF.

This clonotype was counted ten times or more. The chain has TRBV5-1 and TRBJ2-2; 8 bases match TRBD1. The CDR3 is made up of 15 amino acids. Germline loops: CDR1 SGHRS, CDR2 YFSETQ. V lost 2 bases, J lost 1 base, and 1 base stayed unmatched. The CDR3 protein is CASSFGQGNTGELFF. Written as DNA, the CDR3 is TGCGCCAGCAGCTTTGGACAGGGGAACACCGGGGAGCTGTTTTTT. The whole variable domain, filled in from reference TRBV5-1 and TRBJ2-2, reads KAGVTQTPRYLIKTRGQQVTLSCSPISGHRSVSWYQQTPGQGLQFLFEYFSETQRNKGNFPGRFSGRQFSNSRSEMNVSTLELGDSALYLCASSFGQGNTGELFFGEGSRLTVL.

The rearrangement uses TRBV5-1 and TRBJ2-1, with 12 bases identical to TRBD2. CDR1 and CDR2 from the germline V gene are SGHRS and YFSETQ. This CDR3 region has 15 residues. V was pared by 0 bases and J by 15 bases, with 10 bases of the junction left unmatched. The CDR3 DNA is TGCGCCAGCAGCTTGGCAGGGACTAGCGGGCGGGCCCGGTTCTTC. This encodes CASSLAGTSGRARFF.

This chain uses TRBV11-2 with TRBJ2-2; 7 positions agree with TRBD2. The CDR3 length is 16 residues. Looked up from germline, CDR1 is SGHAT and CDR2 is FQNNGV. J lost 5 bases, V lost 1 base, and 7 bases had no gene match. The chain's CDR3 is CASSLVGGSSTGELFF. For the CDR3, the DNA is TGTGCCAGCAGCTTAGTTGGCGGGAGCAGTACCGGGGAGCTGTTTTTT.

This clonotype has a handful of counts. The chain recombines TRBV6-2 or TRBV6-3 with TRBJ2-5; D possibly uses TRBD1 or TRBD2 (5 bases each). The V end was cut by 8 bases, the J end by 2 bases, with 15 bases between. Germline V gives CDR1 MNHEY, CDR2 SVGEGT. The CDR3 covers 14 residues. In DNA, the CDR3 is TGTGCCAGCCCCGGGACCAGACCTCAAGAGACCCAGTACTTC. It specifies CASPGTRPQETQYF.